These 18 T cell receptor beta chains were all obtained from the same sample, sequenced in a study of blood T cell repertoires in COVID-19. The assay was immunoSEQ multiplex PCR, and TCRdb's table has in-frame clones only and misses some. Altogether around 29,000 clones are present, about 65% being singletons, with the ten largest covering 17%. Sequencing used peripheral blood. These receptors all come from a human donor in a cohort sampled during active COVID-19.

The gene calls are TRBV19 and TRBJ2-3, with D possibly TRBD2 on 7 matching bases. The CDR3 has 17 amino acids. Germline values: CDR1 LNHDA, CDR2 SQIVND (reference sequence). V lost 4 bases and J lost 4, with 21 bases in between. The CDR3 protein is CASSTSRGAGSADTQYF. In DNA, the CDR3 is TGTGCCAGTAGTACCTCCCGGGGGGCCGGGAGCGCAGATACGCAGTATTTT.

CDR3 region: CASSLSTGELFF. In nucleotides, the CDR3 is TGCGCCAGCAGCCTGTCCACCGGGGAGCTGTTTTTT. This chain links TRBV5-1 with TRBJ2-2; no clear D. The ends were cut back, 4 bases at V and 4 bases at J, with 5 bases in the middle. Germline CDR1 reads SGHRS; CDR2 reads YFSETQ. The CDR3 extends over 12 amino acids.

The chain is built from TRBV24-1 and TRBJ2-1; D uncertain. The CDR3 is 13 residues long. The ends were cut back, 5 bases at V and 0 bases at J, with 4 bases in the middle. The germline V gene has CDR1 KGHDR and CDR2 SFDVKD. The CDR3 region has the DNA TGTGCCACCAGTGTCTTCTCCTACAATGAGCAGTTCTTC. Encoded protein: CATSVFSYNEQFF.

V is TRBV19 and J is TRBJ2-1; TRBD2 is a possible D gene (7 bases). The V gene's germline CDR1 is LNHDA and CDR2 SQIVND (reference sequence). The CDR3 extends over 13 amino acids. The ends were cut back, 6 bases at V and 8 bases at J, with 14 bases in the middle. The CDR3 here is CASRRGPGDEQFF. The DNA for the CDR3 is TGTGCCAGTAGGCGGGGGCCCGGGGATGAGCAGTTCTTC.

This clone was recorded only once. The chain links TRBV19 to TRBJ2-7; weak D call: TRBD2 (5 bases). Trimming pared 4 bases from V and 0 bases from J, leaving 13 bases between. Germline CDR1 LNHDA, CDR2 SQIVND (reference sequence). This CDR3 contains 15 residues. CDR3 in amino acids: CASSTQGRPSYEQYF. The CDR3 DNA is TGTGCCAGTAGTACCCAAGGGAGACCCTCCTACGAGCAGTACTTC.

This chain joins TRBV12-2 and TRBJ1-5; the DNA was not used to check the table's D call, TRBD1. TRBV12-2 is classified as a pseudogene. The CDR3 runs 16 residues. Here the CDR3 DNA reads TGTGCAAGTCGCCCAGAGACAGGGATATTCAATCAGCCCCAGCATTTT. Translation gives CASRPETGIFNQPQHF.

V gene TRBV11-3 combines with J gene TRBJ1-6; D remains ambiguous. CDR1 is SGHNT, CDR2 YENEEA, per germline. The V end lost 5 bases, the J end lost 13 bases, and 15 bases lay between the germline ends. CDR3 length equals 13 residues. In DNA form, the CDR3 reads TGTGCCAGCAGCATCGATGACGACAATCCCCTCCACTTT. Translating it yields CASSIDDDNPLHF.

This chain connects TRBV11-3 to TRBJ2-3; D perhaps matches TRBD1 (5 bases). Germline CDR1 reads SGHNT; CDR2 reads YENEEA. The CDR3 extends over 15 amino acids. V lost 2 bases and J lost 3, with 12 bases in between. CDR3 nucleotide sequence: TGTGCCAGCAGCTTACAGCTCCGACAGACAGATACGCAGTATTTT. It yields the protein CASSLQLRQTDTQYF.

The chain carries TRBV19 and TRBJ2-4, with 7 bases matching TRBD1. This CDR3 contains 17 residues. Looked up from germline, CDR1 is LNHDA and CDR2 is SQIVND (reference sequence). V lost 1 base, J lost 0 bases, and 6 bases stayed unmatched. The CDR3 DNA sequence: TGTGCCAGTAGTATAGGGGACAGAATGCTAGCCAAAAACATTCAGTACTTC. This translates into CASSIGDRMLAKNIQYF.

V is TRBV2 and J is TRBJ1-1; the D is unclear. CDR1 and CDR2 (germline): SNHLY, FYNNEI. CDR3 length: 13 residues. V was trimmed by 3 bases and J by 6 bases, leaving 11 bases between them. The CDR3 region is CASSDYLNSEAFF. In nucleotides, the CDR3 is TGTGCCAGCAGTGACTACTTGAATTCTGAAGCTTTCTTT.

This chain links TRBV10-1 with TRBJ2-7; no reliable D call. The V end lost 6 bases, the J end lost 3 bases, and 15 bases lay between the germline ends. Per the germline V gene, CDR1 is WNHNN and CDR2 is SYGVQD (reference sequence). CDR3 length: 14 residues. The CDR3 protein is CASRRQPQRYEQYF. The CDR3 DNA follows: TGCGCCAGCAGGCGGCAGCCCCAACGCTACGAGCAGTACTTC.

CDR3 bases: TGTGCCAGTAGTATTGAGTTCTATGGCTACACCTTC. It codes for CASSIEFYGYTF. V usage is TRBV19 and J usage is TRBJ1-2, with D uncertain. Germline loops: CDR1 LNHDA, CDR2 SQIVND (reference sequence). The ends were cut back, 3 bases at V and 4 bases at J, with 6 bases in the middle. CDR3 length: 12 residues. Full variable domain (rest looked up from reference TRBV19 and TRBJ1-2): DGGITQSPKYLFRKEGQNVTLSCEQNLNHDAMYWYRQDPGQGLRLIYYSQIVNDFQKGDIAEGYSVSREKKESFPLTVTSAQKNPTAFYLCASSIEFYGYTFGSGTRLTVV.

The chain recombines TRBV28 with TRBJ2-1, with 11 bases identical to TRBD2. CDR1 is MDHEN, CDR2 SYDVKM, per germline. The V gene end was trimmed by 6 bases and the J gene end by 0 bases; junction bases not matched to a gene: 13. CDR3 length equals 19 residues. The CDR3 loop is CASSSLLAGGLSSYNEQFF. CDR3 in DNA: TGTGCCAGCAGCTCCTTGCTAGCGGGGGGCTTAAGCTCCTACAATGAGCAGTTCTTC.

Written as DNA, the CDR3 is TGTGCCAGCAGTCTACTAGCGGAGAATCGGAATGAGCAGTTCTTC. It codes for CASSLLAENRNEQFF. V is TRBV2 and J is TRBJ2-1; 8 nucleotides line up with TRBD2. V gave up 5 bases and J gave up 7 bases; unmatched junction bases: 10. Per the germline V gene, CDR1 is SNHLY and CDR2 is FYNNEI. CDR3 length equals 15 residues.

This chain joins TRBV7-8 and TRBJ1-6; 8 bases line up with TRBD1. After removal of 4 bases from V and 2 bases from J, the junction contained 4 bases not matched to a gene. The CDR3 spans 16 residues. Germline V CDR1 and CDR2: SGHVS, FQNEAQ. The CDR3 protein is CASSSTGDTYNSPLHF. The CDR3 bases are TGTGCCAGCAGCTCGACAGGGGATACCTATAATTCACCCCTCCACTTT.

This clone was observed many times. The chain is built from TRBV9 and TRBJ2-3; D might be TRBD2 (5 bases). Germline lookup yields CDR1 SGDLS and CDR2 YYNGEE. The CDR3 has 15 amino acids. Between the trimmed V and J ends, which lost 0 bases and 1 base, there was a span of 9 bases. DNA of the CDR3: TGTGCCAGCAGCGTAGCGGGGTCGGGCACAGATACGCAGTATTTT. This sequence encodes CASSVAGSGTDTQYF. Looking up the rest from reference TRBV9 and TRBJ2-3 gives the full variable domain: DSGVTQTPKHLITATGQRVTLRCSPRSGDLSVYWYQQSLDQGLQFLIQYYNGEERAKGNILERFSAQQFPDLHSELNLSSLELGDSALYFCASSVAGSGTDTQYFGPGTRLTVL.

The V and J genes are TRBV7-9 and TRBJ1-1; TRBD1 agrees at 8 bases. The V gene's germline CDR1 is SEHNR and CDR2 FQNEAQ (reference sequence). Unmatched junction bases numbered 9, after V lost 5 bases and J lost 7 bases. This CDR3 is built from 14 residues. The CDR3 coding sequence is TGTGCCAGCAGCCGACCTGGGACAGGCCGTGAAGCTTTCTTT. Its translation is CASSRPGTGREAFF.

The rearrangement links TRBV5-1 to TRBJ2-1; D gene ambiguous. The V gene lost 2 bases and the J gene lost 9 bases, with 9 bases spanning the gap. The V gene's germline CDR1 is SGHRS and CDR2 YFSETQ. The CDR3 sequence is 12 residues long. CDR3 loop: CASSFPDIEQFF. The DNA for the CDR3 is TGCGCCAGCAGCTTTCCCGACATTGAGCAGTTCTTC.